The rows below give T cell receptor beta chains drawn from one sample of a study of siplizumab effects on memory and regulatory T cells. The table came from immunoSEQ multiplex PCR; TCRdb's copy has only in-frame clones and leaves some out. The sample contains more than 90,000 clones, approximately 91% of which appear only once. The sequencing sample was made of non-Treg CD4+ T cells sorted from blood. The source is a human donor in good health. Each CDR3 is given with its conserved first and last residue. Fields, in order: D gene, clone size, J gene, V gene, CDR3 protein, CDR3 DNA. D genes are given only for firm matches. Not every row has a clone size; where given, it reads once, few, many or a size class.

.,.,TRBJ1-5,TRBV19,CASSIVQLGSNQPQHF,TGTGCCAGTAGTATCGTCCAGCTGGGGAGCAATCAGCCCCAGCATTTT
TRBD2,.,TRBJ2-1,TRBV10-3,CATSIGGEANEQFF,TGTGCCACGTCCATCGGGGGGGAGGCGAATGAGCAGTTCTTC
.,.,TRBJ2-6,TRBV29-1,CSVEAGANVLTF,TGCAGCGTTGAAGCTGGGGCCAACGTCCTGACTTTC
.,.,TRBJ1-1,TRBV29-1,CSVRFRNTEAFF,TGCAGCGTAAGGTTCAGGAACACTGAAGCTTTCTTT
TRBD1,.,TRBJ1-6,TRBV30,CAWRPRDSNSPLHF,TGTGCCTGGAGGCCCCGGGACAGTAATTCACCCCTCCACTTT
.,.,TRBJ1-1,TRBV27,CASSFRFAGKIEAFF,TGTGCCAGCAGTTTTCGTTTCGCAGGGAAGATTGAAGCTTTCTTT
.,.,TRBJ1-2,TRBV28,CASSLPLVGAHGYTF,TGTGCCAGCAGTTTACCCCTAGTGGGGGCCCATGGCTACACCTTC
.,once,TRBJ2-2,TRBV10-3,CATRGLDTGELFF,TGTGCCACCCGGGGACTGGACACCGGGGAGCTGTTTTTT
.,.,TRBJ1-2,TRBV2,CASRYRRDYGYTF,TGTGCCAGTAGGTACAGACGAGACTATGGCTACACCTTC
TRBD1,.,TRBJ1-1,TRBV5-6,CASSRITGDTEAFF,TGTGCCAGCAGCCGGATAACAGGGGACACTGAAGCTTTCTTT
.,.,TRBJ1-3,TRBV10-3,CAISESDTGSGNTIYF,TGTGCCATCAGTGAGTCTGACACGGGGTCTGGAAACACCATATATTTT
.,few,TRBJ2-1,TRBV6-5,CASSGMGNEQFF,TGTGCCAGCAGCGGGATGGGCAATGAGCAGTTCTTC
.,.,TRBJ1-2,TRBV7-2,CASSPSGERYFGYTF,TGTGCCAGCAGCCCTTCTGGGGAAAGGTATTTTGGCTACACCTTC
.,.,TRBJ2-1,TRBV6-5,CASSSYPTGNEQFF,TGTGCCAGCAGTTCGTATCCCACTGGCAATGAGCAGTTCTTC
.,.,TRBJ2-7,TRBV20-1,CSASSNYEQYF,TGCAGTGCTAGCTCTAATTACGAGCAGTACTTC
TRBD2,.,TRBJ2-1,TRBV11-2,CASSLGTSGNNEQFF,TGTGCCAGCAGCTTAGGGACTAGCGGGAACAATGAGCAGTTCTTC
.,.,TRBJ2-3,TRBV11-3,CASSSWGLTDTQYF,TGTGCCAGCAGCTCCTGGGGCCTCACAGATACGCAGTATTTT
.,.,TRBJ2-6,TRBV25-1,CASRLEGQGANVLTF,TGTGCCAGCCGGCTCGAAGGGCAGGGGGCCAACGTCCTGACTTTC
TRBD1,.,TRBJ2-7,TRBV29-1,CSVARGQYEQYF,TGCAGCGTTGCTCGGGGACAGTACGAGCAGTACTTC
.,.,TRBJ2-7,TRBV7-6,CASSMTAIVYEQYF,TGTGCCAGCAGCATGACAGCGATAGTCTACGAGCAGTACTTC
.,.,TRBJ1-3,TRBV12-5,CASGLVQGDSGNTIYF,TGTGCTAGTGGTTTGGTACAAGGCGACTCTGGAAACACCATATATTTT
.,.,TRBJ2-7,TRBV19,CASSIGGSAYEQYF,TGTGCCAGTAGTATAGGGGGCTCCGCCTACGAGCAGTACTTC
.,.,TRBJ2-7,TRBV28,CASSLRLYEQYF,TGTGCCAGCAGTCTAAGACTCTACGAGCAGTACTTC
.,once,TRBJ2-2,TRBV7-3,CASSLLGAANTGELFF,TGTGCCAGCAGCTTATTGGGGGCGGCGAACACCGGGGAGCTGTTTTTT
TRBD1,.,TRBJ2-7,TRBV30,CAWSLDRGYEQYF,TGTGCCTGGAGTCTCGACAGGGGGTACGAGCAGTACTTC
.,.,TRBJ1-5,TRBV19,CASRGQNSNQPQHF,TGTGCCAGTAGGGGGCAGAATAGCAATCAGCCCCAGCATTTT
TRBD1,once,TRBJ2-3,TRBV5-5,CASSPRTGADTQYF,TGTGCCAGCAGCCCTCGGACAGGGGCAGATACGCAGTATTTT
TRBD1,.,TRBJ2-1,TRBV7-2,CASSLYWTGGSEQFF,TGTGCCAGCAGCCTTTACTGGACAGGGGGCTCTGAGCAGTTCTTC
.,.,TRBJ1-5,TRBV2,CASSGGGRDFQPQHF,TGTGCCAGCAGTGGGGGAGGGCGCGACTTTCAGCCCCAGCATTTT
.,.,TRBJ1-1,TRBV11-3,CASSLEGTMNTEAFF,TGTGCCAGCAGCTTAGAGGGGACAATGAACACTGAAGCTTTCTTT
TRBD2,.,TRBJ2-5,TRBV28,CASSFSPGAGKETQYF,TGTGCCAGCAGTTTTAGTCCGGGAGCGGGAAAGGAGACCCAGTACTTC
.,.,TRBJ1-5,TRBV6-6,CASSYQNQPQHF,TGTGCCAGCAGTTATCAGAATCAGCCCCAGCATTTT
.,.,TRBJ1-5,TRBV19,CASSPFGTSNQPQHF,TGTGCCAGTAGCCCATTCGGCACTAGCAATCAGCCCCAGCATTTT
TRBD2,.,TRBJ2-1,TRBV5-1,CASSLGASGRANEQFF,TGCGCCAGCAGCTTGGGGGCTAGCGGGAGGGCCAATGAGCAGTTCTTC
.,.,TRBJ1-1,TRBV6-5,CASSYSQNTEAFF,TGTGCCAGCAGTTACTCACAGAACACTGAAGCTTTCTTT
TRBD2,.,TRBJ2-1,TRBV4-3,CASSRGGGGSYNEQFF,TGCGCCAGCAGCCGAGGCGGCGGGGGATCCTACAATGAGCAGTTCTTC
TRBD1,.,TRBJ1-1,TRBV6-6,CASSTTGGHTEAFF,TGTGCCAGCAGCACGACAGGGGGCCACACTGAAGCTTTCTTT
.,.,TRBJ1-6,TRBV30,CAWNSVSVRVNSPLHF,TGTGCCTGGAACTCCGTGAGCGTACGGGTTAATTCACCCCTCCACTTT
TRBD1,.,TRBJ1-5,TRBV19,CASNPDRAQPQHF,TGTGCCAGTAATCCCGACAGGGCCCAGCCCCAGCATTTT
TRBD2,.,TRBJ2-2,TRBV6-1,CASSLAGVSTGELFF,TGTGCCAGCAGCCTAGCGGGAGTTAGCACCGGGGAGCTGTTTTTT
TRBD1,.,TRBJ1-5,TRBV28,CASSFIDRADQPQHF,TGTGCCAGCAGTTTCATAGACAGGGCGGATCAGCCCCAGCATTTT
.,.,TRBJ2-2,TRBV18,CASSRPLGGTETGELFF,TGTGCCAGCTCACGTCCCTTGGGGGGCACAGAGACCGGGGAGCTGTTTTTT
.,.,TRBJ2-7,TRBV6-1,CASAETTGGEQYF,TGTGCCAGCGCGGAGACTACCGGAGGCGAGCAGTACTTC
TRBD2,.,TRBJ2-2,TRBV4-1,CASSPQPGLTFGELFF,TGCGCCAGCAGCCCCCAACCGGGACTAACTTTCGGGGAGCTGTTTTTT